Below, 2 T cell receptor beta chains from the same sample are listed, as sequenced in a study of blood T cell repertoires in COVID-19. Here immunoSEQ multiplex PCR was the method, and the copy in TCRdb shows in-frame clones only, minus some. The table has about 80,000 clones, about four fifths seen once. The sample comprised peripheral blood. These receptors were collected from a human donor in a cohort sampled during active COVID-19.

Turning to this clone: Mismatch with germline at one junction end may stem from a read error. The V call is TRBV6-5, the J call TRBJ2-1; 7 nucleotides agree with TRBD1. The CDR3 is 11 residues long. The V gene's germline CDR1 is MNHEY and CDR2 SVGAGI. The CDR3 sequence is CASSSGGRFLF. DNA of the CDR3: TGTGCCAGCAGTTCAGGGGGAAGGTTTCTCTTC.

The V call is TRBV7-2, the J call TRBJ1-2; D call uncertain. Germline V lookup: CDR1 SGHTA, CDR2 FQGNSA. V lost 5 bases to trimming and J lost 6 bases, with 16 bases between them. The CDR3 is 14 amino acids. CDR3 region: CASSPPGGRDGYTF. CDR3 in DNA: TGTGCCAGCAGCCCCCCCGGAGGGAGAGATGGCTACACCTTC. Using reference TRBV7-2 and TRBJ1-2 for the parts outside the CDR3, the full variable domain is GAGVSQSPSNKVTEKGKDVELRCDPISGHTALYWYRQSLGQGLEFLIYFQGNSAPDKSGLPSDRFSAERTGGSVSTLTIQRTQQEDSAVYLCASSPPGGRDGYTFGSGTRLTVV.